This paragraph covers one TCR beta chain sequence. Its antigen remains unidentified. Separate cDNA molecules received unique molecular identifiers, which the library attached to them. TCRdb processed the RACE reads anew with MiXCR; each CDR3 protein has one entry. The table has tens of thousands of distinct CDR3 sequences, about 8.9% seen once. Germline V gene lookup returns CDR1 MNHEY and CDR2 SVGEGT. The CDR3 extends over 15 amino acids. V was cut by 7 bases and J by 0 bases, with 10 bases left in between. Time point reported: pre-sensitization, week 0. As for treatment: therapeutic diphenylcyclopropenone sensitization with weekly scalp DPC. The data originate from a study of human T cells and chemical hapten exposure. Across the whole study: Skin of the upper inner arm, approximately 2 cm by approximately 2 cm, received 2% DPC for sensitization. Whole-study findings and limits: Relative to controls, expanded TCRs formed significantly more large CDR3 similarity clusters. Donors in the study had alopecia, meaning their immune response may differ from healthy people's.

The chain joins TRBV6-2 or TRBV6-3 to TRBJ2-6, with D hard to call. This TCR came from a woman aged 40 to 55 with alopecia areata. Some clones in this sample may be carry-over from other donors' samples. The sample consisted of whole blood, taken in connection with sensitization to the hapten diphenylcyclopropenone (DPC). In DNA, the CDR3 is TGTGCCAGCACCGAACACCGCTCTGGGGCCAACGTCCTGACTTTC. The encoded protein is CASTEHRSGANVLTF.